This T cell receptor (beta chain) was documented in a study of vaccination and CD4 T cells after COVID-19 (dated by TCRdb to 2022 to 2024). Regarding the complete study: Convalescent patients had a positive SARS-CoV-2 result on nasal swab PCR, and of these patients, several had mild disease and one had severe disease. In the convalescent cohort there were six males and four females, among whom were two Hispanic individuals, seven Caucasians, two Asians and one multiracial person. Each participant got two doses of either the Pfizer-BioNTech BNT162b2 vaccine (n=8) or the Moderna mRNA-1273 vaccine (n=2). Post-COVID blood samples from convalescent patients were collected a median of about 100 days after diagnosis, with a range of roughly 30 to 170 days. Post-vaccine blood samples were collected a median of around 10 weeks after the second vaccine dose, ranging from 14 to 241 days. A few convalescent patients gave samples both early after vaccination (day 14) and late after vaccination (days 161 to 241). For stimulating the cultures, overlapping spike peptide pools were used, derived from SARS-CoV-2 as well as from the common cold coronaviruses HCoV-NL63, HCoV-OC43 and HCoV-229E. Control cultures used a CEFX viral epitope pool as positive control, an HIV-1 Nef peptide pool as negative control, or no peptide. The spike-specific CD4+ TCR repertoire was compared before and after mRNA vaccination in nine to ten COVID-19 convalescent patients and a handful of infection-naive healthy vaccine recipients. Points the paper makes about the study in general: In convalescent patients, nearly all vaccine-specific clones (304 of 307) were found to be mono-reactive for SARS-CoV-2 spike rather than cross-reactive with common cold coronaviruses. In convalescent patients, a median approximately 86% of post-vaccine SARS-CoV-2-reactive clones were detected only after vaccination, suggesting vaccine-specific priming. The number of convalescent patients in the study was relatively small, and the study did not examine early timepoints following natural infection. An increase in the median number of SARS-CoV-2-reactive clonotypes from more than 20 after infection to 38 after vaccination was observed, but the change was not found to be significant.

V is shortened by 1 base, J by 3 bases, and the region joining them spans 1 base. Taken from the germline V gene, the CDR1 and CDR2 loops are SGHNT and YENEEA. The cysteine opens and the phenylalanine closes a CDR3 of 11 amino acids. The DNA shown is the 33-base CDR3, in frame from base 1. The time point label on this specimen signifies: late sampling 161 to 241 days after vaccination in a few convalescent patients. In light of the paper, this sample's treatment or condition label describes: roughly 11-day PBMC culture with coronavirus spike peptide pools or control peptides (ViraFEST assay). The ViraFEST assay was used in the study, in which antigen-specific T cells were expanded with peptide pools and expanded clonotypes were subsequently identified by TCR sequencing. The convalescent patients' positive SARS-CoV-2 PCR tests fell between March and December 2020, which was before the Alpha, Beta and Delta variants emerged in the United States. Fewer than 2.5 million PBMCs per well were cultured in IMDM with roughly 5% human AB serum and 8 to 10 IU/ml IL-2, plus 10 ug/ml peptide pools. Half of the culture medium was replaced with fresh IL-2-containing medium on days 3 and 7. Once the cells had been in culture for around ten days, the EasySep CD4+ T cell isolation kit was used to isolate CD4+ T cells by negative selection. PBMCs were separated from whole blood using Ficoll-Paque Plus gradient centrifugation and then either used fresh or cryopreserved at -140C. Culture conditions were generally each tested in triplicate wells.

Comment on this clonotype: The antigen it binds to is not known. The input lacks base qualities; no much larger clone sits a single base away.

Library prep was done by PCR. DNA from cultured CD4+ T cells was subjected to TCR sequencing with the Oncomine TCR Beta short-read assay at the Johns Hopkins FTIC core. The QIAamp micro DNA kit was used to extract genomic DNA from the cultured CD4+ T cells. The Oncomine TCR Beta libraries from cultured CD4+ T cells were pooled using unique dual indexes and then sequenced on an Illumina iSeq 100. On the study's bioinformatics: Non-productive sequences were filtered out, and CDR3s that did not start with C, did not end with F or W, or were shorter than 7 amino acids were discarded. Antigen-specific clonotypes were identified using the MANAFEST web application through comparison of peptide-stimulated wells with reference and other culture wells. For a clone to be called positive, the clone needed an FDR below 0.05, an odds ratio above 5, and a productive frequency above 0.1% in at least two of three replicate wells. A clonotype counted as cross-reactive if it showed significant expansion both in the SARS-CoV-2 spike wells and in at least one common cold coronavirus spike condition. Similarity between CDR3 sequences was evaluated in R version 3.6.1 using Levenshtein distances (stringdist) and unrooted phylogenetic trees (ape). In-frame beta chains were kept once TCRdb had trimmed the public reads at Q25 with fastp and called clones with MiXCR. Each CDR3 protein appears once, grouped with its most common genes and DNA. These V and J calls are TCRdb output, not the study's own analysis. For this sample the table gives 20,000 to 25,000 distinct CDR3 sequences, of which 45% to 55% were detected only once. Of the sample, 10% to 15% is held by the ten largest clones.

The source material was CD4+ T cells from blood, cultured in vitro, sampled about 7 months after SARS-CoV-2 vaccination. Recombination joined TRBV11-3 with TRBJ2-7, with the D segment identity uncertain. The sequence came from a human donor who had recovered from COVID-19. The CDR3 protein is CASSLVYEQYF. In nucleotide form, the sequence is TGTGCCAGCAGCTTAGTCTACGAGCAGTACTTC.